The rows below give T cell receptor beta chains drawn from one sample of a study of T cells expressing NK-cell markers. TCRdb reprocessed the 5' RACE reads and reports one entry per CDR3 protein, with no DNA. The sample's table shows some 450,000 distinct CDR3 sequences. The material sequenced was blood T cells: a sorted CD56 or NKG2C T cell subset, CD4+ or CD8+ T cells, or bulk PBMC T cells (not recorded which). These receptors all stem from a woman aged 18 to 75 in good health. Each CDR3 is given with its conserved first and last residue.

CDR3aa: CASSQAGDRSPLHF; j_gene: TRBJ1-6; v_gene: TRBV3-1
CDR3aa: CASSVGTGEQFF; j_gene: TRBJ2-1; v_gene: TRBV7-3
CDR3aa: CASSYQTAAGELFF; j_gene: TRBJ2-2; v_gene: TRBV7-2
CDR3aa: CASSAGRGGSRSPLHF; j_gene: TRBJ1-6; v_gene: TRBV9
CDR3aa: CASSWAGPAYNEQFF; j_gene: TRBJ2-1; v_gene: TRBV5-4
CDR3aa: CSARHGGARDTQYF; j_gene: TRBJ2-3; v_gene: TRBV20-1
CDR3aa: CASSLLDAPGAGELFF; j_gene: TRBJ2-2; v_gene: TRBV12-3/TRBV12-4
CDR3aa: CASSFWWDSHGYTF; j_gene: TRBJ1-2; v_gene: TRBV28
CDR3aa: CAISESMFGRANEQYF; j_gene: TRBJ2-7; v_gene: TRBV10-3
CDR3aa: CASSLPPSGTEAFF; j_gene: TRBJ1-1; v_gene: TRBV7-2
CDR3aa: CASSLIRGSTDTQYF; j_gene: TRBJ2-3; v_gene: TRBV12-3/TRBV12-4
CDR3aa: CSARDALRTDEQFF; j_gene: TRBJ2-1; v_gene: TRBV20-1
CDR3aa: CASSQEQVTEAFF; j_gene: TRBJ1-1; v_gene: TRBV3-1
CDR3aa: CASSPRDRGTDIQYF; j_gene: TRBJ2-4; v_gene: TRBV27
CDR3aa: CASSSDPNTGELFF; j_gene: TRBJ2-2; v_gene: TRBV7-3